The 5 T cell receptor beta chains below come from one sample, sequenced in a study of naive and memory T cell subsets. Study-wide results and caveats: Possibly reflecting memory cells re-expressing CD45RA, a few larger clonotypes occurred in naive repertoires, especially CD8.

The antigens for these receptors are not known. An equimolar mix of two oligonucleotides served as the beta constant-region primer for TRBC1 and TRBC2. The ligated cDNA underwent four PCR rounds using SP2 and nested alpha and beta constant-region primers. TCRdb re-called the UMI-ligation and nested PCR reads through MiXCR, storing one row per CDR3 protein. The repertoire holds roughly 99,000 distinct CDR3 sequences, with about 11% as singletons. Sequenced: naive CD4+ T cells from blood. The source of these receptors is a human donor in good health.

This clonotype was recorded at least ten times. V is TRBV12-3 or TRBV12-4 and J is TRBJ2-5; TRBD2 matches at 14 bases. This CDR3 spans 14 amino acids. V was clipped by 6 bases and J by 7 bases; unmatched bases: 4. CDR3 in DNA: TGTGCCAGCAGGACTAGCGGGAGGGCCGCGACCCAGTACTTC. Its protein product is CASRTSGRAATQYF.

This clonotype has only a few counts. The chain carries TRBV7-9 and TRBJ2-2, with TRBD2 matching 8 bases. This CDR3 comprises 16 residues. Germline CDR1 reads SEHNR; CDR2 reads FQNEAQ (reference sequence). Trimming took 1 base from V and 5 from J; bases not matched to a gene: 6. The CDR3 DNA follows: TGTGCCAGCAGCTTAGGACTAGCGAAATTGACCGGGGAGCTGTTTTTT. Translation gives CASSLGLAKLTGELFF.

This rearrangement joins TRBV11-2 to TRBJ1-1, with 7 positions matching TRBD1. Germline CDR1 SGHAT, CDR2 FQNNGV. With V trimmed by 9 bases and J by 0 bases, 7 bases remained unmatched. This CDR3 spans 14 amino acids. The CDR3 region is CASSKDRMNTEAFF. CDR3 DNA sequence: TGTGCCAGTAGCAAGGACAGGATGAACACTGAAGCTTTCTTT.

The chain couples TRBV6-1 to TRBJ1-3, with D perhaps TRBD1 (5 bases). Germline V CDR1 and CDR2: MNHNS, SASEGT. CDR3 size: 16 residues. V was cut by 0 bases and J by 4 bases, with 13 bases left in between. This CDR3 reads CASSEATRVNGNTIYF. The CDR3 DNA reads as TGTGCCAGCAGTGAAGCTACCAGGGTTAACGGAAACACCATATATTTT.

This clonotype was detected many times. The gene calls are TRBV18 and TRBJ2-7; D gene ambiguous. CDR3 length: 15 amino acids. Per germline, CDR1 KGHSH and CDR2 LQKENI. V was shortened by 6 bases and J by 1 base, with 16 bases between the two germline ends. The CDR3: CASSPSSKGSYEQYF. The CDR3, as DNA: TGTGCCAGCTCCCCAAGTAGTAAGGGATCCTACGAGCAGTACTTC.